Sequencing of this T cell receptor beta chain was carried out in a study of T cells in Graves' hyperthyroidism and ophthalmopathy. Researchers took RNA transcripts and amplified the TCR beta CDR3 regions from them. Initially, a first-round RT-PCR of the TCR CDR3 employed the HTBI primer set. MiXCR, run by TCRdb on the multiplex PCR reads, gives a single entry per CDR3 protein. The data hold around 700,000 distinct CDR3 sequences, with approximately 36% observed a single time. This CDR3 is built from 15 residues. J lost 6 bases, V lost 3 bases, and 9 bases had no gene match. Germline-derived CDR1 and CDR2 are MNHNS and SASEGT.

The chain employs TRBV6-1 and TRBJ1-2, with 8 nucleotides matching TRBD1. Sequenced: blood. The sequence was obtained from a woman aged 40 to 50 with Graves' hyperthyroidism. The CDR3 reads CASSEYSDRENGYTF. CDR3 DNA sequence: TGTGCCAGCAGTGAGTACTCGGACAGGGAAAATGGCTACACCTTC.